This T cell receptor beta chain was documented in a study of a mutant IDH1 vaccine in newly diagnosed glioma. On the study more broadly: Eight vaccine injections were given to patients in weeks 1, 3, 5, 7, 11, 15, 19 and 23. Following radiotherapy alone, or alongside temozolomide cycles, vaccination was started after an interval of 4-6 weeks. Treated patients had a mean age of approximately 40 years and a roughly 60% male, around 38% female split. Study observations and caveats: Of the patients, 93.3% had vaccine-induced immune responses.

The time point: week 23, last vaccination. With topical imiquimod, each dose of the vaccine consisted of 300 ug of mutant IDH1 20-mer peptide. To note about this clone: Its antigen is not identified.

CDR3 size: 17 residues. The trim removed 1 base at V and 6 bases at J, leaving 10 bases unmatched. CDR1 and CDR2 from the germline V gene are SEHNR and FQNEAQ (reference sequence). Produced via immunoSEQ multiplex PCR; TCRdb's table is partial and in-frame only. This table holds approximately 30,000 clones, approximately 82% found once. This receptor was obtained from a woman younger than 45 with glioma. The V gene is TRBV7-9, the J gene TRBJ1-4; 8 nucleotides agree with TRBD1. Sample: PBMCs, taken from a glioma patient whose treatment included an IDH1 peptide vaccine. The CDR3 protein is CASSLGAGGWSDEKLFF. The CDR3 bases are TGTGCCAGCAGCTTAGGGGCAGGGGGCTGGTCGGATGAAAAACTGTTTTTT.